These 24 T cell receptor beta chains were sequenced from one sample in a study of blood T cells in healthy people across ages. The use of a sample-barcoded 5' primer and a J-beta primer mix characterized a second PCR of roughly 6 to 11 cycles. TCRdb re-called the 5' RACE reads with MiXCR, one entry per CDR3 protein. The table has some 1.8 million distinct CDR3 sequences, approximately 40% seen once; the top ten hold more than 20%. Material: blood. Source of these receptors: a human donor in good health.

Many counts were recorded for this clonotype. The chain carries TRBV7-3 and TRBJ2-1; 7 nucleotides align to TRBD2. The germline gives CDR1 SGHTA, CDR2 FQGTGA. J lost 3 bases, V lost 0 bases, and 2 bases had no gene match. This CDR3 spans 15 amino acids. The CDR3 spells CASSLTGDYYNEQFF. The CDR3 nucleotides are TGTGCCAGCAGCTTAACAGGGGACTACTACAATGAGCAGTTCTTC.

The rearrangement links TRBV19 to TRBJ2-7; 9 positions agree with TRBD1. With V trimmed by 3 bases and J by 7 bases, 16 bases remained unmatched. The CDR3 runs to 17 residues. CDR1 is LNHDA, CDR2 SQIVND, per germline (reference sequence). The CDR3 reads CASSIRDRVSPDNEQYF. The CDR3 nucleotides are TGTGCCAGTAGTATTCGGGACAGGGTTTCCCCCGACAATGAGCAGTACTTC.

This sequence joins TRBV7-9 and TRBJ2-7, with D unclear. The germline CDR1 and CDR2 sequences are SEHNR and FQNEAQ (reference sequence). Trimming took 8 bases from V and 1 from J, leaving 9 bases between them. The CDR3 consists of 12 residues. CDR3 amino acids: CASHAASYEQYF. The DNA for the CDR3 is TGTGCCAGCCACGCTGCGTCCTACGAGCAGTACTTC.

V gene TRBV7-2 combines with J gene TRBJ2-5, with a weak D call TRBD2 (6 bases). From germline, CDR1 is SGHTA and CDR2 FQGNSA. The CDR3 loop spans 15 amino acids. The V end lost 3 bases, the J end lost 5 bases, and 16 bases lay between the germline ends. The CDR3 here is CASSFPVGGVETQYF. The CDR3 DNA is TGTGCCAGCAGCTTTCCTGTGGGGGGAGTTGAGACCCAGTACTTC. The full variable domain, completed using reference TRBV7-2 and TRBJ2-5, is GAGVSQSPSNKVTEKGKDVELRCDPISGHTALYWYRQSLGQGLEFLIYFQGNSAPDKSGLPSDRFSAERTGGSVSTLTIQRTQQEDSAVYLCASSFPVGGVETQYFGPGTRLLVL.

This clonotype was seen more than once but under ten times. This sequence joins TRBV7-2 and TRBJ2-3, with 8 bases fitting TRBD2. V was clipped by 1 base and J by 5 bases; unmatched bases: 2. The CDR3 covers 14 residues. Looked up from germline, CDR1 is SGHTA and CDR2 is FQGNSA. The DNA for the CDR3 is TGTGCCAGCAGCTTAGGACTAGCGATAGATACGCAGTATTTT. Translation: CASSLGLAIDTQYF.

The CDR3 nucleotides are TGTGCCAGCAGTGTCGTGGGCCCCTACACCTTC. Translated: CASSVVGPYTF. V is TRBV2 and J is TRBJ1-2; D ambiguous. The CDR3 runs to 11 residues. Germline assignment: CDR1 SNHLY and CDR2 FYNNEI. The germline V and J ends were trimmed by 4 bases and 10 bases, with 10 bases remaining between them.

This clonotype turned up a few times. The chain links TRBV5-6 to TRBJ2-1, with a tentative D call TRBD2 (5 bases). The CDR3 covers 16 residues. Between the trimmed V and J ends, which lost 2 bases and 0 bases, there was a span of 12 bases. Germline loops: CDR1 SGHDT, CDR2 YYEEEE. DNA of the CDR3: TGTGCCAGCAGCTTTGGAGGCAGCCCCTCCTACAATGAGCAGTTCTTC. Protein: CASSFGGSPSYNEQFF.

The chain carries TRBV5-1 and TRBJ2-7; 9 bases are a match to TRBD1. V trimming: 5 bases; J trimming: 1 base; junction bases outside the gene matches: 7. The CDR3 spans 15 residues. Germline V gene sequence: CDR1 SGHRS, CDR2 YFSETQ. The CDR3 protein is CASRLTGTGSYEQYF. The DNA of the CDR3 is TGCGCCAGCAGGCTAACCGGGACAGGGTCCTACGAGCAGTACTTC.

The chain carries TRBV27 and TRBJ1-2, with a tentative D call TRBD1 (6 bases). V gave up 6 bases and J gave up 7 bases, with 18 bases separating them. Germline loops: CDR1 MNHEY, CDR2 SMNVEV (reference sequence). The CDR3 spans 14 residues. The CDR3 protein is CASSSLTGLGGYTF. In nucleotides, the CDR3 is TGTGCCAGCAGCTCATTAACAGGGCTAGGTGGCTACACCTTC.

This clonotype was seen ten or more times. CDR3: CSVRDRGVSTYGYTF. DNA for the CDR3: TGCAGCGTGCGGGACAGGGGAGTGTCTACCTATGGCTACACCTTC. V usage is TRBV29-1 and J usage is TRBJ1-2; 10 bases match TRBD1. CDR1 and CDR2 from the germline V gene are SQVTM and ANQGSEA. This CDR3 has 15 amino acids. The V gene end was trimmed by 6 bases and the J gene end by 4 bases; junction bases not matched to a gene: 11.

This clonotype was observed a few times. The rearrangement joins TRBV29-1 to TRBJ2-1; D might be TRBD2 (7 bases). The germline V gene has CDR1 SQVTM and CDR2 ANQGSEA. The CDR3 covers 15 residues. Trimming shortened V by 2 bases and J by 8 bases, and 19 bases separated the two germline ends. The CDR3, as DNA: TGCAGCGTTGAACCCCTGCGGGGGCGTCGCGATGAGCAGTTCTTC. Its translation is CSVEPLRGRRDEQFF.

The rearrangement uses TRBV3-1 and TRBJ2-7, with TRBD1 identical over 10 bases. The germline V gene encodes CDR1 LGHDT and CDR2 YNNKEL (reference sequence). After removal of 1 base from V and 7 bases from J, the junction contained 4 bases not matched to a gene. The CDR3 is made up of 14 amino acids. CDR3 bases: TGTGCCAGCAGCCAAGTGGGGACAGGGGAGGAGCAGTACTTC. Translation: CASSQVGTGEEQYF.

This clonotype was found many times. The CDR3 region has the DNA TGCAGTGCTAGTGGGACAGGTCTCTACGAGCAGTACTTC. It is translated as CSASGTGLYEQYF. The genes are TRBV20-1 and TRBJ2-7, with 8 positions matching TRBD1. CDR1 and CDR2 (germline): DFQATT, SNEGSKA (reference sequence). V trimming: 3 bases; J trimming: 3 bases; junction bases outside the gene matches: 4. The CDR3 runs 13 residues.

This clonotype was counted only a few times. The rearrangement links TRBV24-1 to TRBJ1-2; D gene unclear. The ends were cut back, 0 bases at V and 1 base at J, with 5 bases in the middle. The CDR3 loop spans 14 amino acids. Germline CDR1 reads KGHDR; CDR2 reads SFDVKD. This CDR3 is CATSDLSDNYGYTF. CDR3 in DNA: TGTGCCACCAGTGATTTGTCTGATAACTATGGCTACACCTTC.

This clonotype was seen repeatedly, ten times or more. The rearrangement links TRBV20-1 to TRBJ2-7; D might be TRBD2 (5 bases). CDR1 is DFQATT and CDR2 is SNEGSKA in the germline V gene (reference sequence). The CDR3 covers 14 residues. Trimming took 5 bases from V and 0 from J, leaving 14 bases between them. CDR3 nucleotide sequence: TGCAGTGCTCCCATCCCCCGGGACTCCTACGAGCAGTACTTC. It translates to CSAPIPRDSYEQYF.

CDR3 bases: TGTGCTAGCGCGCGGGATTTCAGCGGGGAGCTGTTTTTT. Protein: CASARDFSGELFF. This chain uses TRBV7-7 with TRBJ2-2, with D possibly being TRBD2 (6 bases). Germline lookup yields CDR1 SSHAT and CDR2 FNYEAQ (reference sequence). The CDR3 has 13 residues.

V gene TRBV5-6 combines with J gene TRBJ1-1; no reliable D call. This CDR3 spans 14 amino acids. Trimming shortened V by 5 bases and J by 1 base, and 12 bases separated the two germline ends. From germline, CDR1 is SGHDT and CDR2 YYEEEE. The DNA for the CDR3 is TGTGCCAGCAGTTACGGACCGCCGAACACTGAAGCTTTCTTT. The encoded protein is CASSYGPPNTEAFF.

V usage is TRBV6-6 and J usage is TRBJ2-4; 9 bases agree with TRBD2. The J call is uncertain, as TRBJ2-7 better fits the DNA end. The germline gives CDR1 MNHNY, CDR2 SVGAGI (reference sequence). The CDR3 is 17 amino acids. The CDR3 sequence: CASRGGLASSPRDEQYF. CDR3 bases: TGTGCCAGCAGGGGGGGACTAGCAAGTTCGCCTCGCGACGAGCAGTACTTC.

On this clonotype: Sequence at one end of the junction differs from germline and may be a read error. The chain combines TRBV7-8 with TRBJ2-3, with 8 nucleotides matching TRBD2. Germline CDR1 and CDR2: SGHVS and FQNEAQ. CDR3 length: 16 residues. The CDR3 protein is CASSPRGGAWVDTQCF. The DNA for the CDR3 is TGTGCCAGCAGCCCTCGGGGGGGGGCCTGGGTAGATACGCAGTGTTTT.

This clonotype was seen more than once but under ten times. This sequence joins TRBV6-5 and TRBJ2-7, with D possibly matching TRBD1 (5 bases). Looked up from germline, CDR1 is MNHEY and CDR2 is SVGAGI. The V and J ends lost 6 bases and 2 bases respectively, with 14 bases between them. The CDR3 extends over 14 amino acids. For the CDR3, the DNA is TGTGCCAGCAGATCGCCGGCAGGGACCTACGAGCAGTACTTC. Protein sequence: CASRSPAGTYEQYF.

There are a few counts of this clonotype. The chain joins TRBV29-1 to TRBJ1-2, with a possible D match to TRBD1 (5 bases). The CDR3 is 14 amino acids. Trimming took off 3 bases at V and 3 bases at J, with 14 bases between the two ends. Germline CDR1 reads SQVTM; CDR2 reads ANQGSEA. The CDR3: CSVDSGPLDYGYTF. CDR3 nucleotide sequence: TGCAGCGTTGATTCGGGGCCCCTCGACTATGGCTACACCTTC. Complete variable domain (other parts from reference TRBV29-1 and TRBJ1-2): SAVISQKPSRDICQRGTSLTIQCQVDSQVTMMFWYRQQPGQSLTLIATANQGSEATYESGFVIDKFPISRPNLTFSTLTVSNMSPEDSSIYLCSVDSGPLDYGYTFGSGTRLTVV.

The chain recombines TRBV4-2 with TRBJ1-2, with no clear D. CDR3 size: 16 residues. Germline assignment: CDR1 LGHNA and CDR2 YNFKEQ. V lost 0 bases and J 0 bases, leaving 11 bases between the germline ends. CDR3 residues: CASSQDLHQANYGYTF. The CDR3 DNA reads as TGTGCCAGCAGCCAAGATTTGCACCAAGCTAACTATGGCTACACCTTC.

The gene calls are TRBV7-2 and TRBJ2-5; D is unresolved. The CDR3 sequence is 12 residues long. Between the trimmed V and J ends, which lost 1 base and 6 bases, there was a span of 6 bases. The V gene's germline CDR1 is SGHTA and CDR2 FQGNSA. CDR3 coding DNA: TGTGCCAGCAGCTTAGATAGGCAGACCCAGTACTTC. Its translation is CASSLDRQTQYF.

This chain links TRBV10-2 with TRBJ2-2; 8 bases are a match to TRBD1. The germline V gene encodes CDR1 WSHSY and CDR2 SAAADI. The CDR3 is 12 residues long. J was trimmed by 6 bases and V by 9 bases; bases with no gene match: 3. This chain's CDR3 is CASTGGSGELFF. The CDR3 nucleotides read TGCGCCAGTACAGGGGGTTCCGGGGAGCTGTTTTTT.